These T cell receptor beta chains were read from a single sample in a study of PD-1 blockade in classical Hodgkin lymphoma. Measured with immunoSEQ multiplex PCR; TCRdb has only the in-frame clones, and not every one. The sample yields 25,000 to 35,000 clones, around 74% seen once. This specimen consisted of peripheral blood mononuclear cells (PBMCs), obtained before the fourth cycle of nivolumab. Source of these receptors: a human donor with classical Hodgkin lymphoma. Each CDR3 is given with its conserved first and last residue. Fields, in order: V gene, clone size, J gene, D gene, CDR3 DNA, CDR3 protein. D genes are given only for firm matches. Size tells how often a clone was seen (once, few, many) or the class of an expanded clone, and some rows leave it out.

>TRBV5-6|.|TRBJ2-7|TRBD1
TGTGCCAGCAGCTTGGGGGACAGCGCCTACGAGCAGTACTTC
CASSLGDSAYEQYF
>TRBV5-6|.|TRBJ2-5|TRBD1
TGTGCCAGCAGCTTGGTGACAGGGAGTGAGACCCAGTACTTC
CASSLVTGSETQYF
>TRBV27|.|TRBJ1-4|.
TGTGCCAGCAGTTCTACCAGGTTAAATGAAAAACTGTTTTTT
CASSSTRLNEKLFF
>TRBV27|few|TRBJ1-4|.
TGTGCCAGCAGTTTATCAGCCGGTCTTAATGAAAAACTGTTTTTT
CASSLSAGLNEKLFF
>TRBV19|.|TRBJ2-3|.
TGTGCCAGTACCCCACGGAGCGAAAGCACAGATACGCAGTATTTT
CASTPRSESTDTQYF
>TRBV10-3|.|TRBJ2-3|.
TGTGCCATCAGTGGAACTAGTCTGGGCACAGATACGCAGTATTTT
CAISGTSLGTDTQYF
>TRBV19|.|TRBJ1-2|TRBD1
TGTGCCACCACCCGGGGGACAGGCTCCTATGGCTACACCTTC
CATTRGTGSYGYTF
>TRBV30|.|TRBJ1-4|TRBD1
TGTGCCTGCCAGGAGGTAGGACAGGGGGAGGAAAAACTGTTTTTT
CACQEVGQGEEKLFF
>TRBV7-9|.|TRBJ2-4|.
TGTGCCAGCAGCCTTATAGGGTCAAACATTCAGTACTTC
CASSLIGSNIQYF
>TRBV27|few|TRBJ2-1|.
TGTGCCAGCAGCCAGCTAGGGTACGGTTCTAGGAGTGAGCAGTTCTTC
CASSQLGYGSRSEQFF
>TRBV5-6|few|TRBJ2-7|.
TGTGCCAGCAGCTTGGGAAACAACTACGAGCAGTACTTC
CASSLGNNYEQYF
>TRBV6-6|few|TRBJ1-4|TRBD1
TGTGCCAGCAGCTTAGACAGGGGGTTTGAAAAACTGTTTTTT
CASSLDRGFEKLFF
>TRBV7-3|.|TRBJ2-2|TRBD1
TGTGCCAGCAGCGCACAGGGGTATGGGAACACCGGGGAGCTGTTTTTT
CASSAQGYGNTGELFF
>TRBV27|.|TRBJ1-5|.
TGTGCCAGCAGCCGTGACGGAACATATCAGCCCCAGCATTTT
CASSRDGTYQPQHF
>TRBV7-6|once|TRBJ2-1|.
TGTGCCAGCAGCACCCCGGAGGAGTCCACATACAATGAGCAGTTCTTC
CASSTPEESTYNEQFF
>TRBV6-1|.|TRBJ2-1|TRBD2
TGTGCCAGCAGTGAAAGACTAGCGGCGGGCAATGAGCAGTTCTTC
CASSERLAAGNEQFF
>TRBV27|.|TRBJ2-1|.
TGTGCCAGCAGTTTATCTTCGTCAGCGTTCTCCTACAATGAGCAGTTCTTC
CASSLSSSAFSYNEQFF
>TRBV6-6|.|TRBJ2-7|.
TGTGCCAGCAGACCAGGGGCCTACGAGCAGTACTTC
CASRPGAYEQYF
>TRBV29-1|.|TRBJ1-2|.
TGCAGCGTTCGAATCGCGGATGGCTACACCTTC
CSVRIADGYTF
>TRBV7-9|.|TRBJ1-1|TRBD1
TGTGCCAGCAGCTCCTTCACAGGGGGCGTTGAAGCTTTCTTT
CASSSFTGGVEAFF
>TRBV27|.|TRBJ1-2|.
TGTGCCAGCAGTTCCGGGGGCAGAGGCTACACCTTC
CASSSGGRGYTF
>TRBV7-9|few|TRBJ1-2|TRBD1
TGTGCCAGCAGCTTAGCGGCAGGGGGTCCCGGTGGCTACACCTTC
CASSLAAGGPGGYTF
>TRBV28|.|TRBJ2-2|.
TGTGCCAGCAGTTTAGGGACCGGGGAGCTGTTTTTT
CASSLGTGELFF
>TRBV7-2|.|TRBJ2-3|TRBD2
TGTGCCAGCAGCTTAAGGGGCCGACTAGCCGAGAGGGCAGATACGCAGTATTTT
CASSLRGRLAERADTQYF
>TRBV6-5|.|TRBJ1-1|TRBD1
TGTGCCAGCAGAGACGGACAGGGCGAACGAGCTTTCTTT
CASRDGQGERAFF
>TRBV15|.|TRBJ1-5|.
TGTGCCACCAGCATCCCAAGACCGGTACCCCGGTTCAAGCCCCAGCATTTT
CATSIPRPVPRFKPQHF
>TRBV28|.|TRBJ1-5|.
TGTGCCAGCCCCCCCTCGGGGCAGGGGATGGGTAGGGGTCAGCCCCAGCATTTT
CASPPSGQGMGRGQPQHF
>TRBV11-1|.|TRBJ2-5|.
TGTGCCAGCAGCCCCCGGATGCAAGAGACCCAGTACTTC
CASSPRMQETQYF